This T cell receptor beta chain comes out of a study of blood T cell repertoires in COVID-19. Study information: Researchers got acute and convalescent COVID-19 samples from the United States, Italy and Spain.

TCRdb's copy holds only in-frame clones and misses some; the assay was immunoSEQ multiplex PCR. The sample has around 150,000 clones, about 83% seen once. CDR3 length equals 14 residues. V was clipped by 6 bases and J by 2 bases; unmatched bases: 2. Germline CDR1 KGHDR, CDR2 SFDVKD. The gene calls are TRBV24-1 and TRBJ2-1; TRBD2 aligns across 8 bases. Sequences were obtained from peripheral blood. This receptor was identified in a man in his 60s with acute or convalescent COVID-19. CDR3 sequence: CATSLAGPYNEQFF. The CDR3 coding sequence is TGTGCCACCAGTTTAGCGGGGCCCTACAATGAGCAGTTCTTC.